Presented here are 8 T cell receptor beta chains from one specimen sequenced in a study of T cells in Graves' hyperthyroidism and ophthalmopathy. Amplification targeted TCR beta CDR3 regions from RNA transcripts. HTBI primers drove first-round RT-PCR of the TCR CDR3. TCRdb re-called the multiplex PCR reads through MiXCR, storing one row per CDR3 protein. The table lists hundreds of thousands of distinct CDR3 sequences, 14% of them singletons. The sequenced material came from blood. Source of these receptors: a woman aged 50 to 60 with Graves' ophthalmopathy.

In its sample, this clonotype was seen many times. This sequence joins TRBV11-2 and TRBJ2-4, with a possible D match to TRBD1 (7 bases). With 6 bases removed from V and 3 bases from J, the gap between germline ends came to 15 bases. This CDR3 comprises 15 residues. CDR1 is SGHAT and CDR2 is FQNNGV in the germline V gene. CDR3 sequence (DNA): TGTGCCAGCAGGACGGCGGGACAGCTCAAAAACATTCAGTACTTC. This translates into CASRTAGQLKNIQYF.

This clonotype was seen repeatedly, ten times or more. This chain uses TRBV3-1 with TRBJ2-1, with 7 bases aligning to TRBD2. V trimming: 4 bases; J trimming: 9 bases; junction bases outside the gene matches: 12. This CDR3 is built from 15 residues. Germline CDR1 is LGHDT and CDR2 is YNNKEL (reference sequence). The CDR3 nucleotides read TGTGCCAGCAGCCCAAGCTCGGCGGGAGACAGTGAGCAGTTCTTC. Translation: CASSPSSAGDSEQFF.

This clonotype has only a few counts. The rearrangement joins TRBV27 to TRBJ1-4, with TRBD1 identical over 7 bases. The CDR3 runs 17 residues. J was trimmed by 3 bases and V by 6 bases; bases with no gene match: 13. Germline V gene sequence: CDR1 MNHEY, CDR2 SMNVEV (reference sequence). The CDR3 reads CASRNQGQTISNEKLFF. CDR3 in DNA: TGTGCCAGCAGAAACCAGGGACAGACTATCTCTAATGAAAAACTGTTTTTT.

The chain couples TRBV4-3 to TRBJ1-5; D is ambiguous. V gave up 0 bases and J gave up 3 bases, with 6 bases separating them. The CDR3 is 14 residues long. Germline V gene sequence: CDR1 LGHNA, CDR2 YSLEER. The CDR3 loop is CASSQDAHNQPQHF. The CDR3 DNA reads as TGCGCCAGCAGCCAAGACGCACACAATCAGCCCCAGCATTTT.

This clonotype was picked up many times. The chain combines TRBV3-1 with TRBJ1-1; D might be TRBD1 (6 bases). Germline CDR1 reads LGHDT; CDR2 reads YNNKEL (reference sequence). The CDR3 is 15 residues long. Deletions cut 2 bases from V and 3 bases from J, with 13 bases between. DNA for the CDR3: TGTGCCAGCAGCCAACGACAGGCGGGGGACACTGAAGCTTTCTTT. The encoded protein is CASSQRQAGDTEAFF.

The table lists this clonotype with a few counts. The rearrangement joins TRBV4-2 to TRBJ2-1, with D possibly being TRBD1 (5 bases). V shed 0 bases and J shed 8 bases, with 5 bases lying between them. Germline V gene data show CDR1 as LGHNA and CDR2 as YNFKEQ. CDR3 length equals 12 residues. CDR3 DNA: TGTGCCAGCAGCCAAGAAGGGGATGAGCAGTTCTTC. Its protein is CASSQEGDEQFF.

This clonotype showed up many times. CDR3 DNA: TGTGCCAGCAGCTTAACGGCCGGGACAGCCTACGAGCAGTACTTC. This codes for CASSLTAGTAYEQYF. This chain uses TRBV7-3 with TRBJ2-7, with TRBD1 identical over 7 bases. CDR1 is SGHTA and CDR2 is FQGTGA in the germline V gene. The J segment lost 2 bases and the V segment lost 0 bases, leaving 4 bases of the junction unmatched. The CDR3 covers 15 residues.

This clonotype was recorded many times. This sequence joins TRBV2 and TRBJ2-4; the match to TRBD1 covers 7 bases. With 6 bases clipped from V and 1 base from J, the junction kept 9 bases outside the gene matches. This CDR3 comprises 16 residues. From germline, CDR1 is SNHLY and CDR2 FYNNEI. The CDR3 sequence is CASRIQGPGAKNIQYF. CDR3 nucleotide sequence: TGTGCCAGCAGGATACAGGGGCCGGGCGCCAAAAACATTCAGTACTTC.